The rows below give T cell receptor beta chains drawn from one sample of a study of control samples from healthy donors and cancer patients. Sequencing was performed with immunoSEQ multiplex PCR; in TCRdb, only in-frame clones are kept and a portion is missing. Counted here are under 55,000 clones, approximately 90% occurring once; the ten biggest clones make up around 23%. Sample: PBMCs. The receptor source for this set is a woman in her thirties or forties with head and neck cancer. Each CDR3 is given with its conserved first and last residue. The D gene is left open where the match is weak. Part of the rows lack a size; the others show once, few, many or a class for expanded clones.

TRBV7-9	TRBJ2-5	-	-	TGTGCCAGCAGCTGGGGGGGCTCAGAGACCCAGTACTTC	CASSWGGSETQYF
TRBV19	TRBJ1-2	-	-	TGTGCCAGTAGTATAGCGGGAGGCTACACCTTC	CASSIAGGYTF
TRBV5-1	TRBJ1-6	few	TRBD1	TGCGCCAGCAGCTTGGAGGACAGGTTCTATAATTCACCCCTCCACTTT	CASSLEDRFYNSPLHF
TRBV18	TRBJ2-5	-	-	TGTGCCAGCTCACCAAGGGGGGAGACCCAGTACTTC	CASSPRGETQYF
TRBV18	TRBJ2-6	-	-	TGTGCCAGCTCACCACTCCCTCAAAGTGCCAACGTCCTGACTTTC	CASSPLPQSANVLTF
TRBV11-2	TRBJ1-1	-	TRBD1	TGTGCCAGCAGCTCTCTGGGGGACAGGAGTAGAAGGCACACTGAAGCTTTCTTT	CASSSLGDRSRRHTEAFF
TRBV12-3/TRBV12-4	TRBJ2-7	-	-	TGTGCCAGCAGCTGGGACTACGAGCAGTACTTC	CASSWDYEQYF
TRBV5-1	TRBJ2-2	-	-	TGCGCCAGCAGCTTGAGTCAAAACACCGGGGAGCTGTTTTTT	CASSLSQNTGELFF
TRBV4-1	TRBJ2-7	-	-	TGCGCCAGCAGCCAAGAATTGGCGGTGGCTTACGAGCAGTACTTC	CASSQELAVAYEQYF
TRBV24-1	TRBJ2-3	-	TRBD1	TGTGCCACCAGTGATCCCCGGACCCGGGTGGGACAGACCACAGATACGCAGTATTTT	CATSDPRTRVGQTTDTQYF
TRBV2	TRBJ2-2	-	-	TGTGCCAGCAGAGGACTGCCGAACACCGGGGAGCTGTTTTTT	CASRGLPNTGELFF
TRBV5-6	TRBJ1-4	-	-	TGTGCCAGCAGCGAGGCAGGCACAACTAATGAAAAACTGTTTTTT	CASSEAGTTNEKLFF
TRBV13	TRBJ2-7	-	-	TGTGCCAGCAGCCCACACTCCTACGAGCAGTACTTC	CASSPHSYEQYF
TRBV3-1/TRBV3-2	TRBJ2-2	-	-	TGTGCCAGCAGCCAGCGGGAGAACACCGGGGAGCTGTTTTTT	CASSQRENTGELFF
TRBV6-5	TRBJ1-3	few	-	TGTGCCAGCAGTCCCCGGGGCCTGGGGGGAAACACCATATATTTT	CASSPRGLGGNTIYF
TRBV11-3	TRBJ1-2	-	-	TGTGCCAGCAGCGATTATGGCTACACCTTC	CASSDYGYTF
TRBV4-2	TRBJ2-7	-	-	TGTGCCAGCAGCCAAGATAATTTGGGCTACGAGCAGTACTTC	CASSQDNLGYEQYF
TRBV15	TRBJ2-1	-	TRBD2	TGTGCCACCAGCAGCCTAGGGACTAAAATCTACAATGAGCAGTTCTTC	CATSSLGTKIYNEQFF
TRBV6-6	TRBJ2-2	medium-sized	-	TGTGCCAGCAGGGCAGGAACCGGGGAGCTGTTTTTT	CASRAGTGELFF
TRBV27	TRBJ2-1	-	-	TGTGCCAGCAGTTTACGTGGGCAGACCCTGGTGAGTGAGCAGTTCTTC	CASSLRGQTLVSEQFF
TRBV18	TRBJ2-7	once	TRBD1	TGTGCCAGCTCACCCGGGACAGGGAAAACCTACGAGCAGTACTTC	CASSPGTGKTYEQYF
TRBV28	TRBJ2-5	-	TRBD2	TGTGCCAGCAGTGCTACTAGCGGGAAGGAGACCCAGTACTTC	CASSATSGKETQYF
TRBV6-6	TRBJ2-7	-	TRBD2	TGTGCCAGCAGGAAGGATTCTAGCGGTTCGCTCTACGAGCAGTACTTC	CASRKDSSGSLYEQYF
TRBV7-3	TRBJ2-7	-	-	TGTGCCAGCAGCTTAACGGACGGTTCCTACGAGCAGTACTTC	CASSLTDGSYEQYF
TRBV15	TRBJ2-7	few	-	TGTGCCACCAGCAGAGGAGCGCAAGCCTACGAGCAGTACTTC	CATSRGAQAYEQYF
TRBV14	TRBJ2-7	-	-	TGTGCCAGCAGGGAAGGAGGGGCGGGGTACGAGCAGTACTTC	CASREGGAGYEQYF
TRBV7-6	TRBJ1-2	once	-	TGTGCCAGCAGCCCCTATCCCCGGGGAGTTACTAACTATGGCTACACCTTC	CASSPYPRGVTNYGYTF
TRBV5-1	TRBJ2-5	-	-	TGCGCCAGCAGTTTGCAAGAGACCCAGTACTTC	CASSLQETQYF
TRBV6-5	TRBJ1-2	-	-	TGTGCCAGCAGATCGGACGCCCAAAGCCTTGGCTACACCTTC	CASRSDAQSLGYTF
TRBV28	TRBJ1-2	-	-	TGTGCCAGCAGTTCAACGGACAGTGGAAGGCTCTATGGCTACACCTTC	CASSSTDSGRLYGYTF
TRBV5-4	TRBJ2-5	-	TRBD2	TGTGCCAGCAGCCCGGGGGGGCAGGCCAAGACCCAGTACTTC	CASSPGGQAKTQYF
TRBV3-1/TRBV3-2	TRBJ2-1	-	-	TGTGCCAGCAGAAAGGGCCCCCCCGAAGGGTACAATGAGCAGTTCTTC	CASRKGPPEGYNEQFF
TRBV20-1	TRBJ1-2	-	-	TGCAGTGCTAGTTCGGGTAACTATGGCTACACCTTC	CSASSGNYGYTF
TRBV18	TRBJ1-2	few	TRBD1	TGTGCCAGCTCACTTGAGGGGGCCCCTAACTATGGCTACACCTTC	CASSLEGAPNYGYTF
TRBV7-2	TRBJ1-3	-	-	TGTGCCAGCAGCTTAGTAGCCAGATGGGGCTCTGGAAACACCATATATTTT	CASSLVARWGSGNTIYF
TRBV4-2	TRBJ2-3	-	TRBD2	TGTGCCAGCAGCCAAGATAGGGGACTAGCGGGAGATACGCAGTATTTT	CASSQDRGLAGDTQYF
TRBV30	TRBJ1-2	-	-	TGTGCCTGGAGGCTGGTTAAGGGGGGCTACACCTTC	CAWRLVKGGYTF
TRBV7-8	TRBJ2-3	-	TRBD2	TGTGCCAGCAGCTTAGGGCTAGCGGGGGACGCCATTCAACCTTCCCCGGATACGCAGTATTTT	CASSLGLAGDAIQPSPDTQYF
TRBV19	TRBJ2-7	-	TRBD2	TGTGCCAGCGCCTATGGGGCTAGCGGGATCTGGGAGCAGTACTTC	CASAYGASGIWEQYF
TRBV30	TRBJ2-4	-	-	TGTGCCTGGAGTCTAGCGACAGTCAAAAACATTCAGTACTTC	CAWSLATVKNIQYF
TRBV5-1	TRBJ1-1	-	-	TGCGCCAGCAGAAGGCTAGGGGGGGAGGACACTGAAGCTTTCTTT	CASRRLGGEDTEAFF
TRBV5-5	TRBJ2-7	-	-	TGTGCCAGCAGCCTGATGGGCGAGCAGTACTTC	CASSLMGEQYF
TRBV28	TRBJ2-5	once	-	TGTGCCAGCAGTTTATTTTTAGCGGAAATGCAAGAGACCCAGTACTTC	CASSLFLAEMQETQYF
TRBV14	TRBJ2-7	once	-	TGTGCCAGCAGCCAAGTGGACAACGACGAGCAGTACTTC	CASSQVDNDEQYF
TRBV6-5	TRBJ2-3	-	-	TGTGCCAGCAAATTTTTGGGCGGTACGCAGTATTTT	CASKFLGGTQYF